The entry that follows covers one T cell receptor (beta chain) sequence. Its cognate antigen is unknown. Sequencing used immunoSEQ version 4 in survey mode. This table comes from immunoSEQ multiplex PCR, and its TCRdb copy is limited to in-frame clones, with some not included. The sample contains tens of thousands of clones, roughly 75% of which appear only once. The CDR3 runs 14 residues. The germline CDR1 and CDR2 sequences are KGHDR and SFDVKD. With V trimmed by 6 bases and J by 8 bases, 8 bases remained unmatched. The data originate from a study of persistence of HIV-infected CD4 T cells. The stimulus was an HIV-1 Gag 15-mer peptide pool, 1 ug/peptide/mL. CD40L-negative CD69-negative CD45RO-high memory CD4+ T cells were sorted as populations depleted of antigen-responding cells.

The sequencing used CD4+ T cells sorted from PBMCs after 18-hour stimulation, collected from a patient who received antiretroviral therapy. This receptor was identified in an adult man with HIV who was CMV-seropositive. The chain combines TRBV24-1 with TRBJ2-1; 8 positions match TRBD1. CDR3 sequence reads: CATSRTGSNDEQFF. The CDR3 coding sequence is TGTGCCACCAGTCGGACAGGGAGCAATGATGAGCAGTTCTTC.